This T cell receptor beta chain appears in the sequencing data of a study of blood T cell repertoires in COVID-19. The wider study: COVID-19 samples from acute and convalescent phases originated in the United States, Italy and Spain.

Germline CDR1 SGHTA, CDR2 FQGNSA. Losses at the gene ends were 0 bases for V and 2 bases for J; bases not matched to a gene: 0. This CDR3 comprises 15 residues. Method: immunoSEQ multiplex PCR; TCRdb's copy keeps in-frame clones and lacks some. Found here are 200,000 to 300,000 clones, roughly 84% of them singletons; the top ten hold around 25%. This TCR came from a man in his forties with acute or convalescent COVID-19. Sequenced material: peripheral blood. The chain couples TRBV7-2 to TRBJ1-5, with TRBD1 matching over 8 bases. The CDR3 DNA follows: TGTGCCAGCAGCTTAGCGACAGGGGGCAATCAGCCCCAGCATTTT. Translating gives CASSLATGGNQPQHF.